Described below is a single T cell receptor beta chain sequence and its context. Its antigen is unknown. It was from PBMCs that CD4+ and CD8+ T cells were sorted. As the sequencing template, cDNA was produced by extracting RNA and reverse transcribing it. Sequencing used immunoSEQ multiplex PCR; TCRdb keeps in-frame clones, though not all of them. The table records under 130,000 clones, around 60% of them present only once. This entry comes from a study of CD8+ T cells in alopecia areata. The study's findings and limits: The study found TCR sharing across patients less clear than in mice, possibly for HLA reasons.

The source is a human donor in good health. The sequenced sample consisted of CD4+ T cells sorted from blood.

The CDR3 nucleotides are TGTGCCATCAGTGAGTCGGGTCGGTACGAGCAGTACTTC. Translating it yields CAISESGRYEQYF. The genes are TRBV10-3 and TRBJ2-7; unclear D gene. Deletions cut 0 bases from V and 4 bases from J, with 7 bases between. Germline V gene sequence: CDR1 ENHRY, CDR2 SYGVKD. The CDR3 sequence is 13 residues long.